This entry lists 18 T cell receptor beta chains sequenced from one sample in a study of T cells in Graves' hyperthyroidism and ophthalmopathy. Amplified TCR beta CDR3 regions derived from RNA transcripts. A first-round RT-PCR of the TCR CDR3 used the HTBI primer set. TCRdb re-called the multiplex PCR reads with MiXCR, one entry per CDR3 protein. The table includes 250,000 to 300,000 distinct CDR3 sequences, approximately 15% detected once. The sample was blood. All receptors come from an older woman with Graves' ophthalmopathy.

This clonotype was found many times. The CDR3, as DNA: TGTGCCAGCAGGGACGGGAATTCACCCCTCCACTTT. Translating it yields CASRDGNSPLHF. The rearrangement joins TRBV6-1 to TRBJ1-6; D is unclear. CDR1 is MNHNS and CDR2 is SASEGT in the germline V gene. The CDR3 consists of 12 residues. The V end lost 6 bases, the J end lost 7 bases, and 7 bases lay between the germline ends.

The CDR3 coding sequence is TGTGCCAGCAGTGAGCACCTGTACACCGGGGAGCTGTTTTTT. It translates to CASSEHLYTGELFF. The rearrangement uses TRBV6-4 and TRBJ2-2; no definite D call. This CDR3 spans 14 amino acids. Looked up from germline, CDR1 is MRHNA and CDR2 is SNTAGT. V shed 3 bases and J shed 3 bases, with 8 bases lying between them.

The J gene is TRBJ1-1, the V gene TRBV3-1, with 10 bases lining up with TRBD1. The CDR3 consists of 16 residues. CDR1 and CDR2 from the germline V gene are LGHDT and YNNKEL (reference sequence). With V trimmed by 4 bases and J by 1 base, 6 bases remained unmatched. In nucleotides, the CDR3 is TGTGCCAGCAGCCCTAGGACAGGGGGTAGGAACACTGAAGCTTTCTTT. As protein: CASSPRTGGRNTEAFF.

This sequence joins TRBV6-1 and TRBJ1-2, with 9 nucleotides matching TRBD1. CDR3 size: 14 residues. V lost 7 bases and J lost 9; bases outside the gene matches: 12. Germline CDR1 reads MNHNS; CDR2 reads SASEGT. The CDR3 loop reads CASNNRGRSMSYTF. The DNA of the CDR3 is TGTGCCAGCAATAACAGGGGGCGTTCTATGAGCTACACCTTC.

This clonotype was seen many times. The V gene is TRBV11-3, the J gene TRBJ2-5, with a weak D call TRBD1 (5 bases). The CDR3 has 14 residues. The germline V gene has CDR1 SGHNT and CDR2 YENEEA. Trimming took off 1 base at V and 5 bases at J, with 11 bases between the two ends. The chain's CDR3 is CASSLGQGLETQYF. DNA of the CDR3: TGTGCCAGCAGCTTAGGGCAGGGATTGGAGACCCAGTACTTC.

This clonotype was found many times. The chain recombines TRBV5-1 with TRBJ1-1; the match to TRBD1 covers 8 bases. This CDR3 region has 14 residues. With 4 bases clipped from V and 6 bases from J, the junction kept 8 bases outside the gene matches. CDR1 and CDR2 (germline): SGHRS, YFSETQ. CDR3 nucleotide sequence: TGCGCCAGCAGCGCCGTACAGGGGGAGGCTGAAGCTTTCTTT. Protein: CASSAVQGEAEAFF.

This clonotype has a count of ten or more. The V gene is TRBV6-5, the J gene TRBJ2-2; no reliable D call. CDR3 length: 14 amino acids. In germline, CDR1 is MNHEY, CDR2 SVGAGI. Trimming took 2 bases from V and 5 from J, leaving 9 bases between them. The CDR3 sequence: CASSYPGGTGELFF. DNA of the CDR3: TGTGCCAGCAGTTACCCCGGTGGAACCGGGGAGCTGTTTTTT.

The sample holds many counts of this clonotype. The gene calls are TRBV7-2 and TRBJ1-2, with 7 nucleotides matching TRBD1. This CDR3 is built from 15 residues. Germline V gene sequence: CDR1 SGHTA, CDR2 FQGNSA. J gave up 4 bases and V 5 bases, and 10 bases lay outside the gene matches. The chain's CDR3 is CASSTRTGEIYGYTF. Here the CDR3 DNA reads TGTGCCAGCAGCACGAGGACAGGAGAGATCTATGGCTACACCTTC.

This clonotype was counted ten times or more. This sequence joins TRBV20-1 and TRBJ1-4; D is undetermined. Deletions cut 5 bases from V and 8 bases from J, with 15 bases between. CDR3 length: 13 amino acids. Per germline, CDR1 DFQATT and CDR2 SNEGSKA (reference sequence). The CDR3 DNA sequence: TGCAGTGCTGAGAGGGAGCCGGGAGAAAAACTGTTTTTT. Translating it yields CSAEREPGEKLFF.

This clonotype came up a few times. This rearrangement joins TRBV4-2 to TRBJ1-2; D is ambiguous. The CDR3 is 14 amino acids. The germline gives CDR1 LGHNA, CDR2 YNFKEQ. Deletions cut 4 bases from V and 4 bases from J, with 13 bases between. This CDR3 is CASSLGRGTYGYTF. CDR3 nucleotides: TGTGCCAGCAGCCTTGGACGCGGAACCTATGGCTACACCTTC.

In its sample, this clonotype was seen a few times. The rearrangement links TRBV20-1 to TRBJ1-1; D unclear. The CDR3 sequence is 14 residues long. Germline assignment: CDR1 DFQATT and CDR2 SNEGSKA (reference sequence). Trimming took off 3 bases at V and 4 bases at J, with 15 bases between the two ends. CDR3: CSARVQIWATEAFF. CDR3 DNA: TGCAGTGCTAGGGTCCAAATTTGGGCCACTGAAGCTTTCTTT.

This clonotype occurred many times. The chain combines TRBV20-1 with TRBJ2-5, with D possibly being TRBD1 (5 bases). Between the trimmed V and J ends, which lost 1 base and 2 bases, there was a span of 8 bases. CDR3 size: 13 residues. CDR1 and CDR2 from the germline V gene are DFQATT and SNEGSKA (reference sequence). The CDR3, as DNA: TGCAGTGCTAGAGTCACAGGTCAAGAGACCCAGTACTTC. This translates into CSARVTGQETQYF.

The chain is built from TRBV28 and TRBJ2-5; D remains ambiguous. The V end lost 6 bases, the J end lost 0 bases, and 8 bases lay between the germline ends. Per germline, CDR1 MDHEN and CDR2 SYDVKM. The CDR3 totals 13 residues. As DNA, the CDR3 is TGTGCCAGCAGCCCCGAGTACCAAGAGACCCAGTACTTC. It encodes CASSPEYQETQYF.

This clonotype was counted ten times or more. The CDR3, as DNA: TGTGCCAGCAGTGGACTAGCGGGAGCAATAAATGAGCAGTTCTTC. This translates into CASSGLAGAINEQFF. The V gene is TRBV27, the J gene TRBJ2-1, with 13 bases matching TRBD2. Trimming took 5 bases from V and 7 from J; bases not matched to a gene: 5. The CDR3 is 15 residues long. Germline CDR1 and CDR2: MNHEY and SMNVEV (reference sequence).

This clonotype was seen repeatedly, ten times or more. This chain uses TRBV6-2 or TRBV6-3 with TRBJ2-7; 9 nucleotides agree with TRBD1. Germline V CDR1 and CDR2: MNHEY, SVGEGT. This CDR3 spans 16 amino acids. V lost 4 bases to trimming and J lost 3 bases; unmatched junction nucleotides: 10. The CDR3 protein is CASSSRGTGTLYEQYF. For the CDR3, the DNA is TGTGCCAGCAGTTCCCGGGGGACAGGGACCCTCTACGAGCAGTACTTC.

The J gene is TRBJ2-7, the V gene TRBV7-9; either TRBD1 or TRBD2 may fit D (5 bases each). CDR1 is SEHNR and CDR2 is FQNEAQ in the germline V gene (reference sequence). This CDR3 spans 14 amino acids. Trimming pared 1 base from V and 2 bases from J, leaving 9 bases between. Here the CDR3 reads CASSLGRDAYEQYF. The CDR3 DNA is TGTGCCAGCAGCTTAGGTCGGGACGCCTACGAGCAGTACTTC.

Only a few counts were recorded for this clonotype. The chain links TRBV15 to TRBJ2-5; 7 bases line up with TRBD1. The CDR3 length is 14 residues. J gave up 2 bases and V 5 bases, and 5 bases lay outside the gene matches. Germline CDR1 is LNHNV and CDR2 is YYDKDF (reference sequence). The DNA for the CDR3 is TGTGCCACCAGCTCGAACAGGGGACAAGAGACCCAGTACTTC. It translates to CATSSNRGQETQYF.

The chain combines TRBV6-1 with TRBJ2-1, with TRBD2 identical over 11 bases. Germline V gene lookup returns CDR1 MNHNS and CDR2 SASEGT. There are 14 residues in the CDR3. J gave up 6 bases and V 8 bases, and 6 bases lay outside the gene matches. As DNA, the CDR3 is TGTGCCAGCCGAACTAGCGGGGGTCGCAATGAGCAGTTCTTC. This gives the protein CASRTSGGRNEQFF.